This T cell receptor beta chain was captured in a study of cytomegalovirus exposure and HLA in healthy donors. About the research overall: Earlier findings included 117 million unique TCR beta sequences obtained from about 170 million T cells.

Amplification used 60 Vbeta primers and 13 Jbeta primers. Clones were read by immunoSEQ multiplex PCR, and TCRdb kept only the in-frame ones, dropping some. The sample shows 150,000 to 200,000 clones, more than 75% of them seen only once. The sequence was collected from a man between 18 and 35 years old in good health and CMV-seropositive. Sequencing was performed on PBMCs.

For the CDR3, the DNA is TGTGCCAGCAGCTCTCCGCGGGCGGGCAGGGGAACTGAAGCTTTCTTT. Protein sequence: CASSSPRAGRGTEAFF. The gene calls are TRBV11-2 and TRBJ1-1, with TRBD1 as a possible D gene (6 bases). Germline V gene lookup returns CDR1 SGHAT and CDR2 FQNNGV. CDR3 length: 16 residues. Trimming removed 4 bases at V and 5 bases at J, with 20 bases between.